The T cell receptor (beta chain) described here comes from a study of blood T cell repertoires in COVID-19. Participant-given clinical history determined each cohort assignment. CDR1 and CDR2 from the germline V gene are SGHRS and YFSETQ. V lost 0 bases and J lost 3, with 10 bases in between. The CDR3 is 15 residues long. Original analysis: Amplification with reference gene primers provided the estimates of nucleated cell counts. Assay: immunoSEQ multiplex PCR; the TCRdb copy retains only in-frame clones and omits some. V, J and clone size were drawn from that table, and D and trimming were deduced from the DNA. The sample consists of a few hundred thousand clones, around 87% of them appearing once.

This clonotype was sampled from a man aged 35-49 years in a cohort exposed to, infected with or recovered from COVID-19 (not recorded which). The chain combines TRBV5-1 with TRBJ2-1; D unresolved. Sequenced material: PBMCs or T cells enriched from blood (not recorded which). The CDR3 DNA follows: TGCGCCAGCAGCTTGGGCGGCACTATCTACAATGAGCAGTTCTTC. Translating it yields CASSLGGTIYNEQFF.